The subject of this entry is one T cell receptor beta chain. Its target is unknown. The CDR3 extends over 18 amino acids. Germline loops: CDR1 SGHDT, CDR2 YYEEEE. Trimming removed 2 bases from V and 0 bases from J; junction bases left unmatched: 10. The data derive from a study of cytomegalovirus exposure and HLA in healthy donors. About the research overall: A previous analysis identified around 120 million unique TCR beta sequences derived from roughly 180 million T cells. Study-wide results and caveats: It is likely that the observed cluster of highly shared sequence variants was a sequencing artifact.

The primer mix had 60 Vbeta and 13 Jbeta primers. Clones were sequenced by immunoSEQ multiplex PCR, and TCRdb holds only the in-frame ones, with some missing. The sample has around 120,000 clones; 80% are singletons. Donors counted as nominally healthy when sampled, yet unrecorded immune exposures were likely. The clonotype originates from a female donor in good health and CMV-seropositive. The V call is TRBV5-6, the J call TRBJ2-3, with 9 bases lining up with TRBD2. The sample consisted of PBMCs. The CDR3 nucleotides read TGTGCCAGCAGCTTCGCCTCTAGCGGGGCTTTAAGCACAGATACGCAGTATTTT. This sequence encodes CASSFASSGALSTDTQYF.